This T cell receptor (beta chain) was sequenced during a study of blood T cells in healthy people across ages. Regarding the study as a whole: More naive CD4+ cells and higher diversity marked long-lived donors relative to aged donors.

PBMCs were isolated at a quantity of at least 7 million per sample. The extraction recovered at least 5.5 micrograms of total RNA per sample. The J segment lost 1 base and the V segment lost 1 base, leaving 0 bases of the junction unmatched. The CDR3 is 14 residues long. CDR1 SQVTM and CDR2 ANQGSEA come from the germline V gene. This clonotype was seen at least ten times. Its antigen is unknown. The authors ran a second PCR of roughly 6 to 12 cycles using a sample-barcoded 5' primer and a J-beta primer mix. A single record per CDR3 protein comes from TCRdb applying MiXCR to the 5' RACE reads. Seen here are 1.2 million to 1.5 million distinct CDR3 sequences, roughly 45% observed once, and the top ten hold approximately 7.9%.

Sequencing input: blood. The rearrangement joins TRBV29-1 to TRBJ2-3, with 9 bases matching TRBD2. The TCR sequence derives from a woman aged 18-29 years in good health. The CDR3, as DNA: TGCAGCGTTGAAGGGACTAGCGGCACAGATACGCAGTATTTT. Its translation: CSVEGTSGTDTQYF.